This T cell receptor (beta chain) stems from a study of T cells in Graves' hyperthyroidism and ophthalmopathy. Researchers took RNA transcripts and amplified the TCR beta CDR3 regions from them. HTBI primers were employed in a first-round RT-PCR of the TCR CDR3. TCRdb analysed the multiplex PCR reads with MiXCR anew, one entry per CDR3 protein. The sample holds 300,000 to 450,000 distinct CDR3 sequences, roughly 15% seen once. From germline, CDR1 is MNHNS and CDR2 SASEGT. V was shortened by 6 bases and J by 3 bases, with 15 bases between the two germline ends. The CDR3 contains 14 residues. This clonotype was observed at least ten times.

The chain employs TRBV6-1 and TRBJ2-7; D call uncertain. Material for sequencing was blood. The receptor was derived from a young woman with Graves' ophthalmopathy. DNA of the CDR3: TGTGCCAGCAGCTTTGTTGGTGGGCACTACGAGCAGTACTTC. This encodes CASSFVGGHYEQYF.